This T cell receptor beta chain was retrieved from a study of human thymus T cells. Study findings and constraints: Thymic and blood repertoires seemed to favor certain V and J genes.

Notes on this clone: Its antigen is not identified.

The protocol was immunoSEQ multiplex PCR, while the TCRdb copy is restricted to in-frame clones and leaves out a portion. This sample yields 55,000 to 70,000 clones, of which 94% are seen a single time; over 5% belongs to the top ten. The donors were infants in Finland with congenital heart defects, otherwise immunologically healthy. An approximately 0.5-1 mL peripheral blood aliquot was taken intraoperatively from four of eight donors. Sequencing was carried out using blood. This sequence originates from a boy under two years old with a congenital heart defect but otherwise immunologically healthy.

CDR3 nucleotide sequence: TGCGCCAGCAGAACCGGCCGGCCTCCTCTTAATGAAAAACTGTTTTTT. Residues: CASRTGRPPLNEKLFF. The chain recombines TRBV4-1 with TRBJ1-4; D not certain. The CDR3 covers 16 residues. Per the germline V gene, CDR1 is MGHRA and CDR2 is YSYEKL. V was pared by 6 bases and J by 4 bases, with 18 bases between.